Listed here is a single T cell receptor beta chain. The data stem from a study of blood T cell repertoires in COVID-19. Study-level information: Sites in the United States, Italy and Spain provided acute and convalescent COVID-19 samples.

Clones were sequenced by immunoSEQ multiplex PCR, and TCRdb holds only the in-frame ones, with some missing. Here the sample spans over 75,000 clones, over 80% being singletons. The V gene's germline CDR1 is MNHEY and CDR2 SMNVEV (reference sequence). Unmatched junction bases numbered 6, after V lost 6 bases and J lost 0 bases. The CDR3 runs to 15 residues. The source is a human donor in a cohort sampled during active COVID-19. This rearrangement joins TRBV27 to TRBJ2-3; 7 nucleotides align to TRBD1. The sequenced sample consisted of peripheral blood. The DNA of the CDR3 is TGTGCCAGCAGCCGGGGACAGCTTAGCACAGATACGCAGTATTTT. As protein: CASSRGQLSTDTQYF.